This TCR beta chain was identified in a study of CD8+ T cells in alopecia areata. Study context: For the treated group, dosing was oral tofacitinib at 5 to 10 mg twice daily. Broader study findings: Normal skin's resident alphabeta T cells are also sequenced in scalp samples.

This clone was seen only a few times. The antigen remains undetermined. Germline loops: CDR1 LGHNA, CDR2 YNFKEQ. V shed 0 bases and J shed 0 bases, with 13 bases lying between them. The CDR3 is made up of 17 amino acids. Sequencing templates came from extracted RNA that was reverse transcribed into cDNA. Repertoires were generated with immunoSEQ multiplex PCR, while TCRdb's copy carries only in-frame clones and drops some. The sample has about 210,000 clones, over 60% seen once. The treatment denotes: oral pan-JAK inhibitor, 5-10 mg twice daily. The chain links TRBV4-2 to TRBJ2-3; D is uncertain. The TCR comes from a human donor with alopecia areata. Specimen: CD4+ T cells sorted from blood, collected at week 44, from a patient treated with tofacitinib. CDR3 nucleotide sequence: TGTGCCAGCAGCCAAGATGAAGCTGGCCCTAGCACAGATACGCAGTATTTT. Translation: CASSQDEAGPSTDTQYF.